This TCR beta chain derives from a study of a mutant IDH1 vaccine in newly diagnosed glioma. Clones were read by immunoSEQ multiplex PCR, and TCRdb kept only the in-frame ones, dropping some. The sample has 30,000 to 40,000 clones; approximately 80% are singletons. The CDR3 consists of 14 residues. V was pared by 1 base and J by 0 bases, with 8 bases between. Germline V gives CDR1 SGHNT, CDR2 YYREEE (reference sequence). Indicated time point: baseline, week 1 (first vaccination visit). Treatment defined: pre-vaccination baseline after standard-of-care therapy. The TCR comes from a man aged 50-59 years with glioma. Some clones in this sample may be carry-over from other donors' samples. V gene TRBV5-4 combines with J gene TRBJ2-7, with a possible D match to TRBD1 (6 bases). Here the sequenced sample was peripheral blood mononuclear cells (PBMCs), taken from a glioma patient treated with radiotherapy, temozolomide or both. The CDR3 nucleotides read TGTGCCAGCAGCTTGCGGGGACACTCCTACGAGCAGTACTTC. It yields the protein CASSLRGHSYEQYF.